This TCR beta chain was sequenced during a study of regulatory T cells in long-lasting Graves disease. Time point described: newly diagnosed GD, antithyroid drugs for less than 3 months. There was RNA extracted from PBMCs, and the TCR library was made from it. The CDR3 runs 16 residues. Trimming left V 0 bases short and J 4 bases short, with 15 bases between. The TCR beta library used iRepertoire HTBI primers with Arm-PCR amplification of CDR3. In TCRdb, the multiplex PCR reads were re-called with MiXCR into one record per CDR3 protein. Among 350,000 to 400,000 distinct CDR3 sequences listed, around a sixth were seen once.

The chain joins TRBV12-3 or TRBV12-4 to TRBJ1-2; possible D gene TRBD1, 6 bases. The sequence was obtained from a female donor with Graves disease. The sequencing here drew on peripheral blood mononuclear cells (PBMCs), taken at new diagnosis, from a patient treated with antithyroid drugs. CDR3 in amino acids: CASSLAPEGGGYGYTF. The CDR3 DNA is TGTGCCAGCAGTTTAGCGCCGGAGGGGGGAGGCTATGGCTACACCTTC.